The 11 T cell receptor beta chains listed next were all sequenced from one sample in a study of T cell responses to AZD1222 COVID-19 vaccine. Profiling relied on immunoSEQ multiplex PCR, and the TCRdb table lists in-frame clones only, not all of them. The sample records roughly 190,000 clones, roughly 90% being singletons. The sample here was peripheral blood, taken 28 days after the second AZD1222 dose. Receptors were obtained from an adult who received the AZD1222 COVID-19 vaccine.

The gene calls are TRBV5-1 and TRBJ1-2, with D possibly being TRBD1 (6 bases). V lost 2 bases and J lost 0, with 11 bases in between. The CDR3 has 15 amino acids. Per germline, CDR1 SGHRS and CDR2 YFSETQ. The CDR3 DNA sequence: TGCGCCAGCAGCTTCGGGGGGACAACTAACTATGGCTACACCTTC. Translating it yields CASSFGGTTNYGYTF.

The CDR3 is CASTTSDSNGAPLHF. CDR3 in DNA: TGTGCCAGCACCACATCGGACAGTAATGGTGCACCCCTCCACTTT. The V call is TRBV6-6, the J call TRBJ1-6; a weak D match, TRBD1 (6 bases). Germline assignment: CDR1 MNHNY and CDR2 SVGAGI (reference sequence). The CDR3 spans 15 residues. V was trimmed by 7 bases and J by 11 bases, leaving 21 bases between them.

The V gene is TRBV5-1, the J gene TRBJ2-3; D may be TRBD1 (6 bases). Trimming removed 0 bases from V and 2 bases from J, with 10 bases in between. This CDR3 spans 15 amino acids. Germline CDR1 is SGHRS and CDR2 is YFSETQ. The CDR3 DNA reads TGCGCCAGCAGCTTGGGGGGGCGTACCACAGATACGCAGTATTTT. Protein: CASSLGGRTTDTQYF.

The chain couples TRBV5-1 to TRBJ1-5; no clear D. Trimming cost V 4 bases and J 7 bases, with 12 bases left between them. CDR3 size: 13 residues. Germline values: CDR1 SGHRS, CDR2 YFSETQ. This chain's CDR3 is CASSLRPGQPQHF. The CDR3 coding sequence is TGCGCCAGCAGCCTTCGTCCCGGCCAGCCCCAGCATTTT.

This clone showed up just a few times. CDR3 sequence: CAISEGTEAFF. CDR3 sequence (DNA): TGTGCCATCAGTGAGGGGACGGAAGCTTTCTTT. The rearrangement joins TRBV10-3 to TRBJ1-1; possible D gene TRBD1, 5 bases. The CDR3 spans 11 residues. CDR1 and CDR2 (germline): ENHRY, SYGVKD. Trimming removed 2 bases at V and 8 bases at J, with 6 bases between.

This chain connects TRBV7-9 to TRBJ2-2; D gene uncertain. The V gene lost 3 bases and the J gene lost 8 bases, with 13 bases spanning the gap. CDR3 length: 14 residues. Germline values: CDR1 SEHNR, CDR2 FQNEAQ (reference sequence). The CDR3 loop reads CASSFARNVGELFF. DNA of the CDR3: TGTGCCAGCAGCTTTGCCCGTAACGTAGGGGAGCTGTTTTTT. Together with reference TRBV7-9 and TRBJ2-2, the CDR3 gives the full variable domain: DTGVSQNPRHKITKRGQNVTFRCDPISEHNRLYWYRQTLGQGPEFLTYFQNEAQLEKSRLLSDRFSAERPKGSFSTLEIQRTEQGDSAMYLCASSFARNVGELFFGEGSRLTVL.

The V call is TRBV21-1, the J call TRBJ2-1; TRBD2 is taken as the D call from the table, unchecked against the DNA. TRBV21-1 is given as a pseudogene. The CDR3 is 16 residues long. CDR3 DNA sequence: TGTGCCAGCAGCAAAGGGGGGACTAGCGGAGACAATGAGCAGTTCTTC. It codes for CASSKGGTSGDNEQFF.

The CDR3 is CASSWGTGPGYGYTF. Written as DNA, the CDR3 is TGTGCCAGCAGCTGGGGAACAGGGCCGGGCTATGGCTACACCTTC. The J gene is TRBJ1-2, the V gene TRBV5-5; tentative D call: TRBD1 (6 bases). CDR3 length: 15 amino acids. V was clipped by 3 bases and J by 4 bases, with 16 bases between them. Looked up from germline, CDR1 is SGHKS and CDR2 is YYEKEE (reference sequence). The entire variable domain, with the rest obtained from reference TRBV5-5 and TRBJ1-2, is as follows: DAGVTQSPTHLIKTRGQQVTLRCSPISGHKSVSWYQQVLGQGPQFIFQYYEKEERGRGNFPDRFSARQFPNYSSELNVNALLLGDSALYLCASSWGTGPGYGYTFGSGTRLTVV.

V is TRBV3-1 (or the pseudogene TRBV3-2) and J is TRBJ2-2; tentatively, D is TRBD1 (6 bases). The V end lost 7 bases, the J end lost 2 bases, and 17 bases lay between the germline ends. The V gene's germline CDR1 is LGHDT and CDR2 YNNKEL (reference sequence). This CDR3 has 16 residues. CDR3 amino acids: CASTDLGTPNTGELFF. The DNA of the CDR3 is TGTGCCAGCACCGATCTCGGGACACCTAACACCGGGGAGCTGTTTTTT.

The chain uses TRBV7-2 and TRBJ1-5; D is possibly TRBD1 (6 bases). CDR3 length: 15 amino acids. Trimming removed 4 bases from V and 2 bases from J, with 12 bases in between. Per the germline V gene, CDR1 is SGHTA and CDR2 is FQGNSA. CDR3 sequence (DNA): TGTGCCAGCAGCTCCCAGGGGCAGGGCAATCAGCCCCAGCATTTT. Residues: CASSSQGQGNQPQHF.

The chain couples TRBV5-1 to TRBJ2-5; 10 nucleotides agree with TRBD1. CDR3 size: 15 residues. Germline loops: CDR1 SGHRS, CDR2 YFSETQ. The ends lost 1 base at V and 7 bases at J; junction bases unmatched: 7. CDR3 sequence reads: CASSLFGTGEGTQYF. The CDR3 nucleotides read TGCGCCAGCAGCTTGTTCGGGACAGGGGAGGGGACCCAGTACTTC.